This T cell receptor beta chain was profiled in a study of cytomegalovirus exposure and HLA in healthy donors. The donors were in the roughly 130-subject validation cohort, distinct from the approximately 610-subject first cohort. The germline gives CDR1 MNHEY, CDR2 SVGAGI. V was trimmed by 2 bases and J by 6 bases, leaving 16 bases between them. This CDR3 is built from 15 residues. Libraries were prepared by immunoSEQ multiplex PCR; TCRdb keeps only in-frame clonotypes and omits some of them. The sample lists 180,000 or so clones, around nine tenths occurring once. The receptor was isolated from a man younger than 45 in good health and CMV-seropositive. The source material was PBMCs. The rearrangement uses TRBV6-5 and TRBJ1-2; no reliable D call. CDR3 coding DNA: TGTGCCAGCAGTTACGCTCAGGAGCTCAGCGATGGCTACACCTTC. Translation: CASSYAQELSDGYTF.